This TCR beta chain was retrieved from a study of blood T cells in healthy people across ages. In this sample, this clonotype turned up many times. V lost 1 base, J lost 0 bases, and 8 bases lay in between. The CDR3 runs to 15 residues. From germline, CDR1 is SGHTS and CDR2 YDEGEE. A sample-barcoded 5' primer and a J-beta primer mix were used in a second PCR of roughly 7 to 12 cycles. From the 5' RACE reads, TCRdb called clonotypes with MiXCR, one entry per CDR3 protein. The sample lists more than 800,000 distinct CDR3 sequences, about 28% occurring once. This sequence originates from a woman of 80 years or more in good health. The J gene is TRBJ2-4, the V gene TRBV5-8, with D hard to call. Specimen: blood. The CDR3 bases are TGTGCCAGCAGCTTGTTCCAGCTAGCCAAAAACATTCAGTACTTC. Amino acids: CASSLFQLAKNIQYF.